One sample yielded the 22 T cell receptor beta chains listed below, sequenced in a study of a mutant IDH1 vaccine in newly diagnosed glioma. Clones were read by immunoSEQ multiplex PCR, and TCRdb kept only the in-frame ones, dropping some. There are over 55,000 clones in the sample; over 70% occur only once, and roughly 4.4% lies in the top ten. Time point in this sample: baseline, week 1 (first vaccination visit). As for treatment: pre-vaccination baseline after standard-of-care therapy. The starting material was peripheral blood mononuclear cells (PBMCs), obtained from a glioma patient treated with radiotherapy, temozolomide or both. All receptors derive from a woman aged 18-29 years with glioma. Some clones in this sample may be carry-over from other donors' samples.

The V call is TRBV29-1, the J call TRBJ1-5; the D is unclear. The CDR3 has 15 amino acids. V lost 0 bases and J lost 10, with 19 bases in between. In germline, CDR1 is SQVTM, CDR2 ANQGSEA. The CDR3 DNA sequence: TGCAGCGTTGAAGATAGGAGAGGCCCCCGTGAACCCCAGCATTTT. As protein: CSVEDRRGPREPQHF.

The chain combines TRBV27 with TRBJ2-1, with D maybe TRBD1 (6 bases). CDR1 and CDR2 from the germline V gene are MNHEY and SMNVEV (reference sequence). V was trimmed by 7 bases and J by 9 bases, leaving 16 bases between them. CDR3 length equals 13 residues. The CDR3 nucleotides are TGTGCCAGCAAACAGGGCTATTTAGGTGAGCAGTTCTTC. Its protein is CASKQGYLGEQFF.

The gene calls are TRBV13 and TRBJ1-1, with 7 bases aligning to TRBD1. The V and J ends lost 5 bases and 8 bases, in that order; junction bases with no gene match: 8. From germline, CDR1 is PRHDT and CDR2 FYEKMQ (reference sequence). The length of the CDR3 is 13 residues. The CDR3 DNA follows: TGTGCCAGCAGCCCCTTCTTAGGGGGCGAAGCTTTCTTT. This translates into CASSPFLGGEAFF.

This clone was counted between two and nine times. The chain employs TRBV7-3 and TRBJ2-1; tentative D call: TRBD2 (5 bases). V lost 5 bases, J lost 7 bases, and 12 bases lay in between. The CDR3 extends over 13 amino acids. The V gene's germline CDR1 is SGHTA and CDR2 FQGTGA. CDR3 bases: TGTGCCAGCAGCGGCCGGACTGGGAATGAGCAGTTCTTC. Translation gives CASSGRTGNEQFF.

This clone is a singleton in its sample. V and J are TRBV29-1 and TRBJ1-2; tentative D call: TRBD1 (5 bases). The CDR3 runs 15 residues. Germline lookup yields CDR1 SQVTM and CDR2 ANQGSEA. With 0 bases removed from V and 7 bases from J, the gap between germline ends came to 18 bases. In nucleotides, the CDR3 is TGCAGCGTTGAAGATGATGGCGGGGGGGGGTTTGGCTACACCTTC. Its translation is CSVEDDGGGGFGYTF.

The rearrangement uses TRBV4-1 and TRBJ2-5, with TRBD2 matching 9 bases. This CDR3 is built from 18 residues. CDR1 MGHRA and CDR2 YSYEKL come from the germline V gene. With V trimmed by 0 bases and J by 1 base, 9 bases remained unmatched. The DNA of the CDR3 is TGCGCCAGCAGCCAAGAGGCAGGAGCGGGGGGCATCCAAGAGACCCAGTACTTC. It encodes CASSQEAGAGGIQETQYF.

The CDR3 DNA reads TGTGCCAGCAGTGAAGAAATGACGACAGGGAAGAGCTATGGCTACACCTTC. Translated: CASSEEMTTGKSYGYTF. This chain joins TRBV6-1 and TRBJ1-2, with 7 bases matching TRBD1. V dropped 1 base and J dropped 4; count of bases not matched to a gene: 12. CDR1 and CDR2 (germline): MNHNS, SASEGT. This CDR3 comprises 17 residues.

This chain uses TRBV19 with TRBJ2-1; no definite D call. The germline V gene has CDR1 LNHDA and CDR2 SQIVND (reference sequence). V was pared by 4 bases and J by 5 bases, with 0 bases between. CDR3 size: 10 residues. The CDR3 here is CASSNNEQFF. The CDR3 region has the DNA TGTGCCAGTAGTAACAATGAGCAGTTCTTC.

The CDR3 DNA sequence: TGCGCCAGCAGCTTCGGCGGCAAGAACACCGGGGAGCTGTTTTTT. Its protein is CASSFGGKNTGELFF. The V call is TRBV5-1, the J call TRBJ2-2; D gene ambiguous. The length of the CDR3 is 15 residues. Germline assignment: CDR1 SGHRS and CDR2 YFSETQ. V lost 2 bases, J lost 1 base, and 9 bases lay in between.

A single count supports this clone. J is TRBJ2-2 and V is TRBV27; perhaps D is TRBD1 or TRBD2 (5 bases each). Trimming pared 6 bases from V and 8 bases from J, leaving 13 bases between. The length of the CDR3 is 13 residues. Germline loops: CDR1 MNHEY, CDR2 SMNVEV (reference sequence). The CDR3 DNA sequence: TGTGCCAGCAGAGGGACCACAATGGGGGAGCTGTTTTTT. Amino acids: CASRGTTMGELFF.

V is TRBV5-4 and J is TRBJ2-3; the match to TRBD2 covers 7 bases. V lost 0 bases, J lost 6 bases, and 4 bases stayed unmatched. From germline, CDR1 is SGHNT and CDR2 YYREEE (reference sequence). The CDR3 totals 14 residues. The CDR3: CASSLGEGPDTQYF. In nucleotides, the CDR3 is TGTGCCAGCAGCTTGGGGGAGGGCCCCGATACGCAGTATTTT.

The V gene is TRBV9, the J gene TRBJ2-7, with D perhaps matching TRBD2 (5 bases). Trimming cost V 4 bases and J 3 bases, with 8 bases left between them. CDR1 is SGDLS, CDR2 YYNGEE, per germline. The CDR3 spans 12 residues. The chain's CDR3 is CASSPGGYEQYF. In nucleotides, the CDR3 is TGTGCCAGCAGCCCAGGAGGCTACGAGCAGTACTTC.

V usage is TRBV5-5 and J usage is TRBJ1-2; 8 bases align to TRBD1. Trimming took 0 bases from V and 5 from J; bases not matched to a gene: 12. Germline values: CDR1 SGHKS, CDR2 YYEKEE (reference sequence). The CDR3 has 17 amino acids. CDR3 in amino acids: CASSLAVRQGLIYGYTF. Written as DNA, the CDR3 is TGTGCCAGCAGCTTGGCCGTCCGACAGGGGTTGATTTATGGCTACACCTTC.

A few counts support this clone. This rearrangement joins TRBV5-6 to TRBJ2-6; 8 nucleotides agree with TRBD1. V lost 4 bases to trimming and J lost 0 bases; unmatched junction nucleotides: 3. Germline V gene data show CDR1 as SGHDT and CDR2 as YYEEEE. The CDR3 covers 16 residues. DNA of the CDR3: TGTGCCAGCAGCGGACAGGGAGACTCTGGGGCCAACGTCCTGACTTTC. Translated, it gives CASSGQGDSGANVLTF.

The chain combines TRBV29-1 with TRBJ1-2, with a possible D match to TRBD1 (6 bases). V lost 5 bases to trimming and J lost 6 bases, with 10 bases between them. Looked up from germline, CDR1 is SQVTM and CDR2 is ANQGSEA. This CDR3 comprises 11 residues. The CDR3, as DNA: TGCAGCGTTTCAGGGGATGATGGCTACACCTTC. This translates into CSVSGDDGYTF.

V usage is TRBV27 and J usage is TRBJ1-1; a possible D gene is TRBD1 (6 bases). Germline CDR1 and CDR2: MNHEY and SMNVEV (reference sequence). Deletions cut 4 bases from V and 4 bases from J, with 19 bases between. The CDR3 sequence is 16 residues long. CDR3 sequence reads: CASSSGWGGPSTEAFF. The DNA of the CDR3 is TGTGCCAGCAGTTCGGGGTGGGGGGGGCCGTCCACTGAAGCTTTCTTT.

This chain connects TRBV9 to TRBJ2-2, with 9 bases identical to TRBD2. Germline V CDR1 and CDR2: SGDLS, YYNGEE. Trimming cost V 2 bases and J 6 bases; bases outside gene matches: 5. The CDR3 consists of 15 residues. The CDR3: CASSVGGGAAGELFF. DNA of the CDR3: TGTGCCAGCAGCGTGGGCGGGGGGGCCGCCGGGGAGCTGTTTTTT.

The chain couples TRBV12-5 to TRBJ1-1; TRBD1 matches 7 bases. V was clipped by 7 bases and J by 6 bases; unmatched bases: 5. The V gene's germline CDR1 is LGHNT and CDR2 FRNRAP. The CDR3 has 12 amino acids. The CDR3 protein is CASAQGVAEAFF. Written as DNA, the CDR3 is TGTGCTAGTGCCCAGGGGGTTGCTGAAGCTTTCTTT.

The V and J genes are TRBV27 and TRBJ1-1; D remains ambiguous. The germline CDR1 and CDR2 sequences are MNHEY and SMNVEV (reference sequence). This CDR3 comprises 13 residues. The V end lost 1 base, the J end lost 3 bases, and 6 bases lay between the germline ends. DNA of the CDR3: TGTGCCAGCAGTTTATTGGGTGACACTGAAGCTTTCTTT. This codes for CASSLLGDTEAFF.

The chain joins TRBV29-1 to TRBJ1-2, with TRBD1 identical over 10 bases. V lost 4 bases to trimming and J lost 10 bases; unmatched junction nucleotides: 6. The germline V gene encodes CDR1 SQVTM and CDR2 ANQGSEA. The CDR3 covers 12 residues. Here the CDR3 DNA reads TGCAGCGTTGGTCCCGGGACAGGGGACTACACCTTC. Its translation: CSVGPGTGDYTF.

The CDR3 is CASSIQGAGANVLTF. The CDR3 region has the DNA TGTGCCAGTAGTATCCAGGGTGCCGGGGCCAACGTCCTGACTTTC. J is TRBJ2-6 and V is TRBV19, with a weak D call TRBD1 (5 bases). Germline-derived CDR1 and CDR2 are LNHDA and SQIVND (reference sequence). With 3 bases removed from V and 4 bases from J, the gap between germline ends came to 10 bases. This CDR3 comprises 15 residues.

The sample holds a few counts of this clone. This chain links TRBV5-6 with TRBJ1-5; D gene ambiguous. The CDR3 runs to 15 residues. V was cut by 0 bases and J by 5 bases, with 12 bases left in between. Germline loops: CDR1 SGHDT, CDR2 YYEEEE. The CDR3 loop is CASSLGSEWHQPQHF. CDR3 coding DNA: TGTGCCAGCAGCTTGGGTTCTGAGTGGCATCAGCCCCAGCATTTT.